The 23 T cell receptor beta chains reported below all come from one sample, sequenced in a study of cytomegalovirus exposure and HLA in healthy donors. 13 Jbeta primers and 60 Vbeta primers were used for the PCR. Generated by immunoSEQ multiplex PCR, the TCRdb table keeps only in-frame clones and is missing some. The sample has some 180,000 clones, around 76% seen once; the top ten hold 1.5% to 1.9%. Sequencing used PBMCs. The receptors originated from a man in his forties in good health and CMV-seronegative.

This chain uses TRBV5-8 with TRBJ2-7; D is perhaps TRBD2 (5 bases). CDR1 and CDR2 (germline): SGHTS, YDEGEE. This CDR3 spans 14 amino acids. V gave up 4 bases and J gave up 0 bases, with 11 bases separating them. CDR3 DNA sequence: TGTGCCAGCAGCGTCGAGGGCTACTCCTACGAGCAGTACTTC. Residues: CASSVEGYSYEQYF.

The gene calls are TRBV5-6 and TRBJ2-2; D uncertain. Germline CDR1 SGHDT, CDR2 YYEEEE. The CDR3 spans 12 residues. V lost 6 bases and J lost 4, with 7 bases in between. The CDR3 loop is CASTRSTGELFF. The CDR3 nucleotides read TGTGCCAGCACCCGGTCCACCGGGGAGCTGTTTTTT.

This clone was counted between two and nine times. The chain carries TRBV11-1 and TRBJ1-1; possibly TRBD1 for D (6 bases). The CDR3 consists of 14 residues. Trimming cost V 4 bases and J 2 bases, with 11 bases left between them. CDR1 and CDR2 (germline): SGHAT, FQDESV (reference sequence). This CDR3 reads CASSYQGRNTEAFF. In nucleotides, the CDR3 is TGTGCCAGCAGCTACCAGGGGCGCAACACTGAAGCTTTCTTT.

This clone was recorded a few times. This chain uses TRBV11-1 with TRBJ2-6; weak D call: TRBD1 (5 bases). CDR3 length equals 13 residues. Germline lookup yields CDR1 SGHAT and CDR2 FQDESV (reference sequence). V gave up 6 bases and J gave up 4 bases, with 7 bases separating them. The chain's CDR3 is CASRGPGANVLTF. DNA for the CDR3: TGTGCCAGCAGGGGGCCCGGGGCCAACGTCCTGACTTTC.

The rearrangement uses TRBV19 and TRBJ2-5, with 9 bases that match TRBD2. CDR3 length: 16 residues. The ends lost 3 bases at V and 5 bases at J; junction bases unmatched: 10. CDR1 and CDR2 (germline): LNHDA, SQIVND (reference sequence). The CDR3 sequence is CASSIWGLAIDETQYF. DNA of the CDR3: TGTGCCAGTAGTATTTGGGGACTAGCAATCGATGAGACCCAGTACTTC. Full variable domain (remainder filled in from reference TRBV19 and TRBJ2-5): DGGITQSPKYLFRKEGQNVTLSCEQNLNHDAMYWYRQDPGQGLRLIYYSQIVNDFQKGDIAEGYSVSREKKESFPLTVTSAQKNPTAFYLCASSIWGLAIDETQYFGPGTRLLVL.

This chain joins TRBV19 and TRBJ2-1, with D possibly TRBD2 on 6 matching bases. V dropped 3 bases and J dropped 4 bases, with 16 bases sitting between them. Germline V CDR1 and CDR2: LNHDA, SQIVND (reference sequence). The CDR3 covers 16 residues. The CDR3 region is CASSIGLGSIYNEQFF. The CDR3 DNA reads as TGTGCCAGTAGTATCGGTCTCGGGAGCATATACAATGAGCAGTTCTTC.

The chain has TRBV9 and TRBJ2-1; D is possibly TRBD1 (6 bases). Germline V lookup: CDR1 SGDLS, CDR2 YYNGEE. Deletions cut 4 bases from V and 8 bases from J, with 22 bases between. This CDR3 spans 16 amino acids. CDR3: CASSPTVGRGSDEQFF. The CDR3 DNA reads TGTGCCAGCAGCCCGACCGTGGGCAGGGGAAGTGATGAGCAGTTCTTC.

The V and J genes are TRBV11-3 and TRBJ2-2, with 8 bases that match TRBD2. Germline V gene sequence: CDR1 SGHNT, CDR2 YENEEA. The CDR3 spans 18 residues. V gave up 5 bases and J gave up 6 bases; unmatched junction bases: 17. CDR3 nucleotide sequence: TGTGCCAGCAGCGAATACCGGGGGGGAACGGGAATTCCCGGGGAGCTGTTTTTT. Protein: CASSEYRGGTGIPGELFF.

The rearrangement links TRBV7-6 to TRBJ2-3, with D uncertain. The CDR3 has 12 amino acids. Germline lookup yields CDR1 SGHVS and CDR2 FNYEAQ. V lost 5 bases, J lost 0 bases, and 3 bases lay in between. This CDR3 is CASSPSTDTQYF. The CDR3 DNA is TGTGCCAGCAGCCCTAGCACAGATACGCAGTATTTT.

V is TRBV5-6 and J is TRBJ1-2; D may be TRBD1 (6 bases). Per germline, CDR1 SGHDT and CDR2 YYEEEE. There are 14 residues in the CDR3. With 4 bases removed from V and 7 bases from J, the gap between germline ends came to 17 bases. DNA for the CDR3: TGTGCCAGCAGCCCCCGTGCAGGGGCGATTGGCTACACCTTC. Translation gives CASSPRAGAIGYTF.

This clone is a singleton in its sample. This rearrangement joins TRBV15 to TRBJ2-7, with D possibly TRBD1 on 5 matching bases. This CDR3 comprises 13 residues. The germline V gene has CDR1 LNHNV and CDR2 YYDKDF (reference sequence). V was cut by 6 bases and J by 2 bases, with 11 bases left in between. The CDR3 loop is CATSVGQAYEQYF. The CDR3 DNA reads as TGTGCCACCAGTGTAGGACAAGCCTACGAGCAGTACTTC.

This clone was counted only a few times. The chain couples TRBV28 to TRBJ2-7; possible D gene TRBD1, 6 bases. Germline values: CDR1 MDHEN, CDR2 SYDVKM. V was cut by 2 bases and J by 4 bases, with 15 bases left in between. The CDR3 covers 15 residues. CDR3 protein: CASSLEKVGAYEQYF. CDR3 coding DNA: TGTGCCAGCAGTTTAGAGAAGGTGGGGGCATACGAGCAGTACTTC.

This clone was counted only a few times. The chain carries TRBV27 and TRBJ1-2; 9 nucleotides align to TRBD1. The CDR3 length is 15 residues. V gave up 6 bases and J gave up 4 bases; unmatched junction bases: 9. Germline CDR1 and CDR2: MNHEY and SMNVEV (reference sequence). Here the CDR3 DNA reads TGTGCCAGCAGGGTGACAGGGGGACCCTTCTATGGCTACACCTTC. Protein sequence: CASRVTGGPFYGYTF.

The gene calls are TRBV2 and TRBJ2-7; 11 bases match TRBD1. Germline V gives CDR1 SNHLY, CDR2 FYNNEI. J was trimmed by 1 base and V by 8 bases; bases with no gene match: 4. This CDR3 has 14 residues. The CDR3 coding sequence is TGTGCCAGCTTAGGGACAGGGGGATCCTACGAGCAGTACTTC. Translating it yields CASLGTGGSYEQYF.

Of note for this clone: At the DNA level, this CDR3 is encoded by other sequences in the same sample as well. The J gene is TRBJ1-1, the V gene TRBV11-2, with TRBD1 matching 8 bases. With 5 bases clipped from V and 4 bases from J, the junction kept 12 bases outside the gene matches. CDR3 length equals 16 residues. In germline, CDR1 is SGHAT, CDR2 FQNNGV. The CDR3 DNA reads as TGTGCCAGCAGCCCGGGACAGGTCATAGTAAGCACTGAAGCTTTCTTT. Protein: CASSPGQVIVSTEAFF.

The chain has TRBV7-3 and TRBJ2-1, with D tentatively TRBD2 (7 bases). The germline CDR1 and CDR2 sequences are SGHTA and FQGTGA. This CDR3 is 15 amino acids long. V dropped 0 bases and J dropped 7 bases, with 13 bases sitting between them. The CDR3 here is CASSLTGGPWNEQFF. The CDR3 bases are TGTGCCAGCAGCTTAACGGGGGGGCCTTGGAATGAGCAGTTCTTC. The whole variable domain, filled in from reference TRBV7-3 and TRBJ2-1, reads GAGVSQTPSNKVTEKGKYVELRCDPISGHTALYWYRQSLGQGPEFLIYFQGTGAADDSGLPNDRFFAVRPEGSVSTLKIQRTERGDSAVYLCASSLTGGPWNEQFFGPGTRLTVL.

The V and J genes are TRBV19 and TRBJ2-1; D is uncertain. In germline, CDR1 is LNHDA, CDR2 SQIVND (reference sequence). The V gene lost 6 bases and the J gene lost 2 bases, with 14 bases spanning the gap. The CDR3 has 15 residues. In DNA form, the CDR3 reads TGTGCCAGTAGCAGCTACAGTGCAACCTACAATGAGCAGTTCTTC. Protein: CASSSYSATYNEQFF.

The chain links TRBV7-2 to TRBJ2-1; 7 bases agree with TRBD2. This CDR3 region has 18 residues. The V segment lost 4 bases and the J segment 9 bases; nucleotides outside the gene matches: 21. Per the germline V gene, CDR1 is SGHTA and CDR2 is FQGNSA. The CDR3 DNA reads as TGTGCCAGCAGCTCCTTGACGGCCCGCAGCGGGAAGGCCGTTGAGCAGTTCTTC. It codes for CASSSLTARSGKAVEQFF.

The chain is built from TRBV27 and TRBJ2-7, with 7 bases aligning to TRBD1. V shed 8 bases and J 5 bases; nucleotides not matched to a gene: 12. This CDR3 spans 14 amino acids. CDR1 is MNHEY, CDR2 SMNVEV, per germline (reference sequence). The CDR3 loop reads CASPGQDHVDEQYF. The CDR3 DNA follows: TGTGCCAGCCCAGGACAGGATCACGTAGACGAGCAGTACTTC.

The gene calls are TRBV9 and TRBJ2-3, with TRBD1 matching over 9 bases. CDR1 is SGDLS, CDR2 YYNGEE, per germline. The CDR3 is 17 amino acids. Trimming removed 4 bases from V and 4 bases from J; junction bases left unmatched: 13. CDR3 sequence (DNA): TGTGCCAGCAGCCTCGTGGGGGGACAGGGTTCACCAGATACGCAGTATTTT. It translates to CASSLVGGQGSPDTQYF.

This clone appeared a few times. V and J are TRBV28 and TRBJ2-3; 9 positions agree with TRBD2. V shed 5 bases and J 11 bases; nucleotides not matched to a gene: 14. Germline V gene lookup returns CDR1 MDHEN and CDR2 SYDVKM. The CDR3 consists of 15 residues. CDR3 region: CASSPGGGGAFEQYF. The DNA for the CDR3 is TGTGCCAGCAGTCCAGGTGGCGGGGGGGCATTCGAGCAGTATTTT.

V is TRBV5-4 and J is TRBJ1-1; the D gene is possibly TRBD1 (5 bases). The CDR3 sequence is 14 residues long. Per germline, CDR1 SGHNT and CDR2 YYREEE (reference sequence). The ends were cut back, 4 bases at V and 10 bases at J, with 20 bases in the middle. For the CDR3, the DNA is TGTGCCAGCAGCCCGGGCCTAACAGGTTCTAGAGCTTTCTTT. This gives the protein CASSPGLTGSRAFF.

The V gene is TRBV29-1, the J gene TRBJ1-1; D remains ambiguous. Germline CDR1 SQVTM, CDR2 ANQGSEA. Deletions cut 5 bases from V and 3 bases from J, with 10 bases between. The CDR3 runs to 12 residues. CDR3 amino acids: CSVTLVDTEAFF. CDR3 sequence (DNA): TGCAGCGTTACTCTGGTGGACACTGAAGCTTTCTTT.